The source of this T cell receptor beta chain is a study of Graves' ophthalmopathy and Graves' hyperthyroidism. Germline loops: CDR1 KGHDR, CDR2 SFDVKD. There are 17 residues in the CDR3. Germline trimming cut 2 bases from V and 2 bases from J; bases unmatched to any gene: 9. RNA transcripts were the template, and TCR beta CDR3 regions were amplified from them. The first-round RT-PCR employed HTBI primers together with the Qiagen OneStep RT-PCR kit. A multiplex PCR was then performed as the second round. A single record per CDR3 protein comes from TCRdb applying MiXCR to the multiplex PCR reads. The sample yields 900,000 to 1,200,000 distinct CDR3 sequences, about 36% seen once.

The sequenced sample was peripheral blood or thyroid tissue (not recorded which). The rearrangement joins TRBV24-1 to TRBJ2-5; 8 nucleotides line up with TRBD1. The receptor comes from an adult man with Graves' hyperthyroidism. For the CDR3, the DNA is TGTGCCACCAGTGATTGGGGCAGGGGGCACCATCAAGAGACCCAGTACTTC. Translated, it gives CATSDWGRGHHQETQYF.